Sequencing of this TCR beta chain was carried out in a study of Ad26.COV2.S vaccination and SARS-CoV-2 variants. Measured with immunoSEQ multiplex PCR; TCRdb has only the in-frame clones, and not every one. There are around 340,000 clones in the sample; 88% occur only once, and around 6.6% lies in the top ten. The CDR3 is made up of 15 amino acids. The V end was cut by 5 bases, the J end by 5 bases, with 19 bases between. Germline V gives CDR1 SGHNT, CDR2 YENEEA. In regard to this clone: Its antigen is not known.

Treatment here: some 20 received Ad26.COV2.S at low or high dose, single or two shots; five or six received placebo; per-sample allocation not given. Sampling was performed 63 days after the first vaccine or placebo injection. Study observations and caveats: Substantial breadth in spike-specific CD8+ and CD4+ T cell responses was reportedly seen after vaccination.

The chain recombines TRBV11-3 with TRBJ2-7, with D tentatively TRBD1 (5 bases). This TCR derives from a person aged 18 to 65 who received the Ad26.COV2.S COVID-19 vaccine or a placebo. This specimen consisted of peripheral blood, obtained in a trial of Ad26.COV2.S vaccine versus placebo. The CDR3 coding sequence is TGTGCCAGCAGCCAGTCCAGTGCGTGGGGCCACGAGCAGTACTTC. It encodes CASSQSSAWGHEQYF. The variable domain in full, completed from reference TRBV11-3 and TRBJ2-7, reads EAGVVQSPRYKIIEKKQPVAFWCNPISGHNTLYWYLQNLGQGPELLIRYENEEAVDDSQLPKDRFSAERLKGVDSTLKIQPAELGDSAVYLCASSQSSAWGHEQYFGPGTRLTVT.